The clone carrying this TCR beta chain was seen only a few times. Antigen: not known. This entry comes from a study of T cells in Graves' hyperthyroidism and ophthalmopathy. RNA transcripts provided the source from which TCR beta CDR3 regions were amplified. RT-PCR in the first round (using the HTBI primer set) targeted the TCR CDR3. TCRdb used MiXCR to reprocess the multiplex PCR reads, holding one entry per CDR3 protein. The repertoire holds about 420,000 distinct CDR3 sequences, with approximately 14% as singletons. Newly diagnosed hyperthyroidism patients aged 18 to 65 years had disease lasting under 2 months. Fresh peripheral blood, more than 9 ml, yielded the PBMCs. Study results and caveats: Through a model of 13 V-J features, ophthalmopathy was separated from stable hyperthyroidism. Blood also contained most expanded thyroid clonotypes above 0.001.

The source material was blood. The TCR was taken from a woman aged 18-29 years with Graves' hyperthyroidism.

Written as DNA, the CDR3 is TGTGCCAGCAGTCGAGACAGCGCTCCTAACTATGGCTACACCTTC. Translation: CASSRDSAPNYGYTF. This sequence joins TRBV28 and TRBJ1-2, with D possibly being TRBD1 (5 bases). The germline V gene encodes CDR1 MDHEN and CDR2 SYDVKM. V was clipped by 5 bases and J by 0 bases, with 13 bases between them. The CDR3 spans 15 residues.